This T cell receptor (beta chain) was retrieved from a study of T cells after yellow fever vaccination. As for this clonotype: What it binds is not known.

A universal primer site and UMIs were added as TCR cDNA was made by 5'RACE template switching. Each CDR3 protein is one row after TCRdb ran MiXCR on the 5' RACE reads. This table has about 320,000 distinct CDR3 sequences, approximately 11% appearing once. The CDR3 is 15 amino acids. V was shortened by 6 bases and J by 0 bases, with 14 bases between the two germline ends. Per the germline V gene, CDR1 is DFQATT and CDR2 is SNEGSKA (reference sequence). Study conclusions and caveats: Booster sampling recovered most clones from primary vaccination (less than 97% CD4, approximately 90% CD8).

The clonotype comes from a man aged 18 to 30 who received the YFV17D yellow fever vaccine. The chain carries TRBV20-1 and TRBJ2-2; the D is unclear. The sequenced sample was CD4+ T cells sorted from PBMCs, obtained 45 days after the yellow fever booster vaccination. Written as DNA, the CDR3 is TGCAGTGCCAATCCCCCGTACGCGAACACCGGGGAGCTGTTTTTT. This sequence encodes CSANPPYANTGELFF.